These 7 T cell receptor beta chains were all obtained from the same sample, sequenced in a study of response to subunit inactivated influenza vaccine. TCRdb passed the RT-PCR reads through MiXCR, listing each CDR3 protein once. The table includes roughly 620,000 distinct CDR3 sequences, around 10% detected once. This sample also belongs to another study, concerning T cells expressing NK-cell markers. That work contributes: The authors made TCR beta cDNA libraries by 5'RACE template switching. This switching added a universal primer site and UMIs.

The sequences come from PBMCs from blood, collected on the day of vaccination. These receptors were taken from a man aged 50 to 60 who received an inactivated influenza vaccine.

This clonotype was recorded a few times. The chain has TRBV6-5 and TRBJ2-3; possibly TRBD1 or TRBD2 for D (6 bases each). The V gene's germline CDR1 is MNHEY and CDR2 SVGAGI. The germline V and J ends were trimmed by 6 bases and 3 bases, with 13 bases remaining between them. CDR3 length equals 14 residues. CDR3 sequence (DNA): TGTGCCAGCAGGTACACGGGGGCAACAGATACGCAGTATTTT. It is translated as CASRYTGATDTQYF.

The gene calls are TRBV5-1 and TRBJ2-7; tentatively, D is TRBD1 (8 bases). The CDR3 is 16 residues long. Germline CDR1 is SGHRS and CDR2 is YFSETQ. V was shortened by 1 base and J by 7 bases, with 21 bases between the two germline ends. The CDR3 protein is CASSLYNRGGRREQYF. CDR3 DNA sequence: TGCGCCAGCAGCTTGTATAACAGGGGGGGCCGGAGGGAGCAGTACTTC.

This clonotype has just a few counts. The chain has TRBV29-1 and TRBJ2-3, with 8 bases matching TRBD2. Germline CDR1 SQVTM, CDR2 ANQGSEA. After removal of 4 bases from V and 6 bases from J, the junction contained 3 bases not matched to a gene. The CDR3 totals 12 residues. CDR3 in amino acids: CSVVSGSDTQYF. For the CDR3, the DNA is TGCAGCGTTGTGAGCGGGAGTGATACGCAGTATTTT.

This clonotype was observed a few times. The chain is built from TRBV5-1 and TRBJ2-7; 11 nucleotides align to TRBD2. The CDR3 consists of 15 residues. J was trimmed by 2 bases and V by 4 bases; bases with no gene match: 5. In germline, CDR1 is SGHRS, CDR2 YFSETQ. The CDR3, as DNA: TGCGCCAGCAGCACGGGGACTAGCGGAACCTACGAGCAGTACTTC. This codes for CASSTGTSGTYEQYF.

This clonotype was seen a handful of times. This sequence joins TRBV4-2 and TRBJ2-7; a possible D gene is TRBD1 (6 bases). Deletions cut 0 bases from V and 7 bases from J, with 13 bases between. Germline lookup yields CDR1 LGHNA and CDR2 YNFKEQ. This CDR3 is built from 14 residues. The CDR3 region is CASSQEGAFQEQYF. The CDR3 region has the DNA TGTGCCAGCAGCCAAGAGGGGGCCTTTCAGGAGCAGTACTTC.

This clonotype was seen a handful of times. J is TRBJ1-2 and V is TRBV6-6; no reliable D call. The CDR3 has 13 residues. Between the trimmed V and J ends, which lost 3 bases and 7 bases, there was a span of 12 bases. Germline CDR1 MNHNY, CDR2 SVGAGI (reference sequence). This CDR3 is CASSYFGIRGYTF. In DNA form, the CDR3 reads TGTGCCAGCAGTTATTTCGGAATTCGTGGCTACACCTTC.

The chain is built from TRBV7-6 and TRBJ2-7, with D unresolved. The CDR3 consists of 11 residues. Trimming pared 4 bases from V and 6 bases from J, leaving 7 bases between. Germline V gene lookup returns CDR1 SGHVS and CDR2 FNYEAQ. This CDR3 is CASSSTLEQYF. For the CDR3, the DNA is TGTGCCAGCAGCTCCACCCTCGAGCAGTACTTC.